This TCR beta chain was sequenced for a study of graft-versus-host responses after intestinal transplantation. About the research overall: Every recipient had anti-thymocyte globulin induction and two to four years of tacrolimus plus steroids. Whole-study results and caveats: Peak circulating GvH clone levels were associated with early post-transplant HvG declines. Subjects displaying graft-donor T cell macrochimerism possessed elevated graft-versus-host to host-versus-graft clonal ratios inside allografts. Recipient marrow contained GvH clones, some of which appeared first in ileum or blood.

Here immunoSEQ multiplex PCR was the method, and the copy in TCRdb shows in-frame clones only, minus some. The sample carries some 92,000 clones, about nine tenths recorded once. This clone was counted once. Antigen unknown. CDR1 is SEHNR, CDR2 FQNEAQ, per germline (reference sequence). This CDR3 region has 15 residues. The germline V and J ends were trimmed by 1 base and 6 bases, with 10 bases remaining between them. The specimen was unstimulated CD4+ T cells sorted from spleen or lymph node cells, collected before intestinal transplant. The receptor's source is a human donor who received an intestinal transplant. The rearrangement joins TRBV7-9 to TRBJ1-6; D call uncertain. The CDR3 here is CASSLEGLLNSPLHF. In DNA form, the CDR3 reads TGTGCCAGCAGCTTAGAAGGACTTCTTAATTCACCCCTCCACTTT.